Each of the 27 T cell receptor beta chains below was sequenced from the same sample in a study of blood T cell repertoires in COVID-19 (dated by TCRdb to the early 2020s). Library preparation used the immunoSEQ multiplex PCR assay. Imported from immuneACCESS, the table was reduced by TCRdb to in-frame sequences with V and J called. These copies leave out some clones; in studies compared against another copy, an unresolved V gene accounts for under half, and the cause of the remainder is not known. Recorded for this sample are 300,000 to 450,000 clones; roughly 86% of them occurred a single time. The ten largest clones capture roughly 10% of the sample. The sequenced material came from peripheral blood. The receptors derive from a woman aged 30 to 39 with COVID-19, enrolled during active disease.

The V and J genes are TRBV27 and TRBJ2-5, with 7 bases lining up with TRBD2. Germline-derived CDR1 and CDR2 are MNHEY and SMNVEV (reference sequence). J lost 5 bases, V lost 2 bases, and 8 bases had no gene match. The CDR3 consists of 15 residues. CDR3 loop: CASSLRLAVTETQYF. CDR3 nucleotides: TGTGCCAGCAGTTTACGTCTAGCGGTGACGGAGACCCAGTACTTC.

The CDR3 region has the DNA TGTGCCAGCAGTGAATGGACAGGGGACTATGGCTACACCTTC. It specifies CASSEWTGDYGYTF. This chain links TRBV2 with TRBJ1-2; the match to TRBD1 covers 9 bases. The CDR3 contains 14 residues. The germline CDR1 and CDR2 sequences are SNHLY and FYNNEI. Trimming took 2 bases from V and 3 from J; bases not matched to a gene: 1.

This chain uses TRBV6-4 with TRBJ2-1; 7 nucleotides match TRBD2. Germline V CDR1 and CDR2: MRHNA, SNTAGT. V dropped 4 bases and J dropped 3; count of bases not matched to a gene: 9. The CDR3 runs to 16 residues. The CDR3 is CASSAVSGNGYNEQFF. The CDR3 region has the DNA TGTGCCAGCAGTGCCGTCAGCGGGAACGGCTACAATGAGCAGTTCTTC.

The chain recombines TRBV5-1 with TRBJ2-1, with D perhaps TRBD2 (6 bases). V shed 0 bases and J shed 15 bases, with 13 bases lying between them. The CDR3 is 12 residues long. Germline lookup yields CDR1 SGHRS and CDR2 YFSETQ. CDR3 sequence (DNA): TGCGCCAGCAGCTTGGTCCGGGACTGGAGGTTCTTC. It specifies CASSLVRDWRFF.

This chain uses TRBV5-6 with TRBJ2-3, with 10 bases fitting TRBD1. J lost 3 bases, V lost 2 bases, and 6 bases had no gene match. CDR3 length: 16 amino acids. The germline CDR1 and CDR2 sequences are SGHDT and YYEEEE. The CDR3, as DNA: TGTGCCAGCAGCTTAGACAGGGGGCGAGTAACAGATACGCAGTATTTT. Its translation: CASSLDRGRVTDTQYF.

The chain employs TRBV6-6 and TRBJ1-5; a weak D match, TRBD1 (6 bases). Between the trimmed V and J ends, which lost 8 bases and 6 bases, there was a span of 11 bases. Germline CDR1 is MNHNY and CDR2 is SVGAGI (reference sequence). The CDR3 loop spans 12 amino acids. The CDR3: CASGGSRQPQHF. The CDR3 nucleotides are TGTGCCAGCGGGGGCAGCCGTCAGCCCCAGCATTTT.

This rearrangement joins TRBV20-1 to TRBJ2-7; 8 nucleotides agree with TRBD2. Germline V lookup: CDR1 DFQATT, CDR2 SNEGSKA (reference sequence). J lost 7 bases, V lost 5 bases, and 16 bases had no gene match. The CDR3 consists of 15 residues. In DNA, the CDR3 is TGCAGTGCTGGTGGGGGCGGGAGGATTTCGGGTGAGCAGTACTTC. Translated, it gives CSAGGGGRISGEQYF.

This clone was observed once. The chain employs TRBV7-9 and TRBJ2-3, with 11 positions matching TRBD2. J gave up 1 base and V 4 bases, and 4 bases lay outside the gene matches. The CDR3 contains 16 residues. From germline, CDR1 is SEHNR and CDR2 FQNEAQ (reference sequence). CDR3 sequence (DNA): TGTGCCAGCAGCTCGCCGGGACTAGCGGGCACAGATACGCAGTATTTT. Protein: CASSSPGLAGTDTQYF. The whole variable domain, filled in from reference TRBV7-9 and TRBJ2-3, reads DTGVSQNPRHKITKRGQNVTFRCDPISEHNRLYWYRQTLGQGPEFLTYFQNEAQLEKSRLLSDRFSAERPKGSFSTLEIQRTEQGDSAMYLCASSSPGLAGTDTQYFGPGTRLTVL.

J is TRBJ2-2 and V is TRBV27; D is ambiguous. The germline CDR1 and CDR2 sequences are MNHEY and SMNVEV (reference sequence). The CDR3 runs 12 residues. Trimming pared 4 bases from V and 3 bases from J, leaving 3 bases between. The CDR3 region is CASSSYTGELFF. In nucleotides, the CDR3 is TGTGCCAGCAGTTCGTACACCGGGGAGCTGTTTTTT.

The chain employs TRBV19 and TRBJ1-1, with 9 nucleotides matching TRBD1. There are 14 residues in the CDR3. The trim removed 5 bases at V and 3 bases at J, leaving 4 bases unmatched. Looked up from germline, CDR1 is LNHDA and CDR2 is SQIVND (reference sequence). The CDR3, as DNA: TGTGCCAGTAGTTCCTGGACAGGGGACACTGAAGCTTTCTTT. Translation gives CASSSWTGDTEAFF.

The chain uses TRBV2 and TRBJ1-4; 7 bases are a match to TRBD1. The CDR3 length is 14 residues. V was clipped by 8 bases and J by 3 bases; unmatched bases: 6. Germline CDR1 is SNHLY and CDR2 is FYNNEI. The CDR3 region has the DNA TGTGCCAGCCGATTAGGGACAGCTAATGAAAAACTGTTTTTT. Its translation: CASRLGTANEKLFF. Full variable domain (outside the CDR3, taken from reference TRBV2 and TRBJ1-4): EPEVTQTPSHQVTQMGQEVILRCVPISNHLYFYWYRQILGQKVEFLVSFYNNEISEKSEIFDDQFSVERPDGSNFTLKIRSTKLEDSAMYFCASRLGTANEKLFFGSGTQLSVL.

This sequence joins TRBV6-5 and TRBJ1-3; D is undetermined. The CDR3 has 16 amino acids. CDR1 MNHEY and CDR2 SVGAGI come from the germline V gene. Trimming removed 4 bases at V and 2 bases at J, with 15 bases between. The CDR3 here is CASSLGRWGAGNTIYF. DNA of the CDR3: TGTGCCAGCAGTTTGGGCAGATGGGGAGCTGGAAACACCATATATTTT.

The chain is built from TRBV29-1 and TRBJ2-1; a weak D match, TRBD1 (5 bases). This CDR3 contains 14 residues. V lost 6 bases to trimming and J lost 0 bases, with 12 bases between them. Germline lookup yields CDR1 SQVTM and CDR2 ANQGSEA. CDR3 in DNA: TGCAGCGTAAGACAGTTTGTCTCCTACAATGAGCAGTTCTTC. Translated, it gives CSVRQFVSYNEQFF.

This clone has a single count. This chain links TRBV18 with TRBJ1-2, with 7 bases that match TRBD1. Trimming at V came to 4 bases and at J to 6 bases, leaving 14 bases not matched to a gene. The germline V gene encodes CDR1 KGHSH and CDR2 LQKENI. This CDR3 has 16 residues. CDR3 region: CASSQKWGTVSDGYTF. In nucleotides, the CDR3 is TGTGCCAGCTCACAAAAGTGGGGGACAGTTTCGGATGGCTACACCTTC.

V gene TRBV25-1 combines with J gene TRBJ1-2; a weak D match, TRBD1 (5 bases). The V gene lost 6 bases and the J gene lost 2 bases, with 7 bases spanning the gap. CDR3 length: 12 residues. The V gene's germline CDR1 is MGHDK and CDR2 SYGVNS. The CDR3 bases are TGTGCCAGCAGCAGGGCCAACTATGGCTACACCTTC. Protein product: CASSRANYGYTF.

DNA for the CDR3: TGTGCCAGCAGCTCGAAACAGGGATTCTCTGGAAACACCATATATTTT. Translation gives CASSSKQGFSGNTIYF. This sequence joins TRBV7-2 and TRBJ1-3, with D maybe TRBD1 (6 bases). The CDR3 is made up of 16 amino acids. V gave up 4 bases and J gave up 0 bases, with 13 bases separating them. The germline CDR1 and CDR2 sequences are SGHTA and FQGNSA.

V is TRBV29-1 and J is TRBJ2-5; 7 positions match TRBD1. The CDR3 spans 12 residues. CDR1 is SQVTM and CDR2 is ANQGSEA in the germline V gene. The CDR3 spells CADRAGQETQYF. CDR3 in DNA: TGCGCCGACAGGGCGGGCCAAGAGACCCAGTACTTC.

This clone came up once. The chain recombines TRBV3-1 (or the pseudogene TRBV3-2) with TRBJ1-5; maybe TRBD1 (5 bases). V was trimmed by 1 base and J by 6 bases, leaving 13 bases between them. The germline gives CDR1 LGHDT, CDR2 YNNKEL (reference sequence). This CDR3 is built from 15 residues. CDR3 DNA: TGTGCCAGCAGCCAAGGTGGCAGGGAGGGTCAGCCCCAGCATTTT. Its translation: CASSQGGREGQPQHF.

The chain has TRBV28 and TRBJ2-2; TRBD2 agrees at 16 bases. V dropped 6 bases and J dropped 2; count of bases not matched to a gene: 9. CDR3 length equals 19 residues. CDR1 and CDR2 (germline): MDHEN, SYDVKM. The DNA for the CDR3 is TGTGCCAGCAGATTCCCGGGACTAGCGGGAGGGCCCAACACCGGGGAGCTGTTTTTT. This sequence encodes CASRFPGLAGGPNTGELFF.

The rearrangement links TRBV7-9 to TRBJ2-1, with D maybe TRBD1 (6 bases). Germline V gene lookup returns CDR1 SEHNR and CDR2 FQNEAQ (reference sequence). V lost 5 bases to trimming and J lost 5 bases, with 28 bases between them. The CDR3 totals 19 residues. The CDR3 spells CASSQPPGADFSINNEQFF. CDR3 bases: TGTGCCAGCAGCCAACCTCCAGGGGCCGATTTTAGCATTAACAATGAGCAGTTCTTC. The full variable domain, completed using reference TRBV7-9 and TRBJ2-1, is DTGVSQNPRHKITKRGQNVTFRCDPISEHNRLYWYRQTLGQGPEFLTYFQNEAQLEKSRLLSDRFSAERPKGSFSTLEIQRTEQGDSAMYLCASSQPPGADFSINNEQFFGPGTRLTVL.

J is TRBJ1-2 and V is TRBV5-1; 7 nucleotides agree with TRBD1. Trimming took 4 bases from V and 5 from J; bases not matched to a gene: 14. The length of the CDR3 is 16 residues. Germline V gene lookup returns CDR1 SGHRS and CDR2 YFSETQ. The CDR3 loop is CASSLRATGSRYGYTF. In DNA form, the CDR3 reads TGCGCCAGCAGCCTCCGAGCGACAGGGTCTAGGTATGGCTACACCTTC. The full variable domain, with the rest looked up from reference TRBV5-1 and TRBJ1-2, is KAGVTQTPRYLIKTRGQQVTLSCSPISGHRSVSWYQQTPGQGLQFLFEYFSETQRNKGNFPGRFSGRQFSNSRSEMNVSTLELGDSALYLCASSLRATGSRYGYTFGSGTRLTVV.

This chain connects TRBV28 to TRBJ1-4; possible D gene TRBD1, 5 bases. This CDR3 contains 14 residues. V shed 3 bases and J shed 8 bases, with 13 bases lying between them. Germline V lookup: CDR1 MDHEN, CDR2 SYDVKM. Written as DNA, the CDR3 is TGTGCCAGCAGTTTTAAGGTTCGGGGGGAAAAACTGTTTTTT. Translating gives CASSFKVRGEKLFF. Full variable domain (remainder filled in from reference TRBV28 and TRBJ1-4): DVKVTQSSRYLVKRTGEKVFLECVQDMDHENMFWYRQDPGLGLRLIYFSYDVKMKEKGDIPEGYSVSREKKERFSLILESASTNQTSMYLCASSFKVRGEKLFFGSGTQLSVL.

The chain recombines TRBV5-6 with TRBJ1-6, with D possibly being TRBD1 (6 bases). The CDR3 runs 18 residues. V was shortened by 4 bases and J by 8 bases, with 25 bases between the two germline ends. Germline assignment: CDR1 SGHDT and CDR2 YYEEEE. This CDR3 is CASSATAGGGLWDSPLHF. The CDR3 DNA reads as TGTGCCAGCAGCGCTACGGCGGGCGGGGGCCTCTGGGATTCACCCCTCCACTTT.

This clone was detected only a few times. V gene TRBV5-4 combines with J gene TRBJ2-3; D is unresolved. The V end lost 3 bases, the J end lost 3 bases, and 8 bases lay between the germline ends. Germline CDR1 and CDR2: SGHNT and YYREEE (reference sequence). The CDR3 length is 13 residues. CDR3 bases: TGTGCCAGCAGCTCCCAGGTAACAGATACGCAGTATTTT. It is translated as CASSSQVTDTQYF.

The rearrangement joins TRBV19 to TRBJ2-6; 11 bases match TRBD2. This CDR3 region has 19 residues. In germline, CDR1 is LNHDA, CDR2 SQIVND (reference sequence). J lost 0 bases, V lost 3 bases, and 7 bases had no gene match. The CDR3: CASSMGRLAGHSGANVLTF. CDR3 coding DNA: TGTGCCAGTAGTATGGGGCGACTAGCGGGGCACTCTGGGGCCAACGTCCTGACTTTC.

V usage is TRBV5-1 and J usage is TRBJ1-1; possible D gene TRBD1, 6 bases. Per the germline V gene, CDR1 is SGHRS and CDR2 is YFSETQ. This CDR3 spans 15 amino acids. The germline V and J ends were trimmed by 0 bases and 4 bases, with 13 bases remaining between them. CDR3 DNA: TGCGCCAGCAGCTTGGAAGGGGGATGGGGCACTGAAGCTTTCTTT. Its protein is CASSLEGGWGTEAFF.

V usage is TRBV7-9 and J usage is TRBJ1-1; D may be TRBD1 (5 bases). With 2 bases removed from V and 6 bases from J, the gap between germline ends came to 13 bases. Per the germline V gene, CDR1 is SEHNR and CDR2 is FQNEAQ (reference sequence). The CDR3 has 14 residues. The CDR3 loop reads CASSLSNGGAEAFF. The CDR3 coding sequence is TGTGCCAGCAGCTTATCAAACGGAGGGGCTGAAGCTTTCTTT. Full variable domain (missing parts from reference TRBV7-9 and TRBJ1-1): DTGVSQNPRHKITKRGQNVTFRCDPISEHNRLYWYRQTLGQGPEFLTYFQNEAQLEKSRLLSDRFSAERPKGSFSTLEIQRTEQGDSAMYLCASSLSNGGAEAFFGQGTRLTVV.